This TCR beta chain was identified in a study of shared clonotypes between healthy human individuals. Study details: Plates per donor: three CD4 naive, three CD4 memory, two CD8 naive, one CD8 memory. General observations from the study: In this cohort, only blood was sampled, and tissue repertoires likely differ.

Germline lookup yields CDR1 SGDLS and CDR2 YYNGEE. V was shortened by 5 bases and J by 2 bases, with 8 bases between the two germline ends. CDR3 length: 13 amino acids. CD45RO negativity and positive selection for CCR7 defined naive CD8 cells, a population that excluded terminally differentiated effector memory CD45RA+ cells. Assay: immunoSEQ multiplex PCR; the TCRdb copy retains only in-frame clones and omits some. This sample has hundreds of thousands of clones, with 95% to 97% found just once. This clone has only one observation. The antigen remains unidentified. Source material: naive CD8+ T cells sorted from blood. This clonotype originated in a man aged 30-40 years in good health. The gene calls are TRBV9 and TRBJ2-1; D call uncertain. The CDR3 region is CASRGPPYNEQFF. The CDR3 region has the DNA TGTGCCAGCAGGGGTCCCCCCTACAATGAGCAGTTCTTC.